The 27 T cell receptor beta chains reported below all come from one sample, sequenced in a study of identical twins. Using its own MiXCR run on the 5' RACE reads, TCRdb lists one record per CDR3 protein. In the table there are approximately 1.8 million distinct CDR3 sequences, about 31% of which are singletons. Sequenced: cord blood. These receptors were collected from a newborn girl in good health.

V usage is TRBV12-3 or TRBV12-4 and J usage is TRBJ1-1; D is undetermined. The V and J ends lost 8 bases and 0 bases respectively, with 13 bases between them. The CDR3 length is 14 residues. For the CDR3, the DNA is TGTGCCAGCGGGATCAGGAGCCTGAACACTGAAGCTTTCTTT. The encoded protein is CASGIRSLNTEAFF.

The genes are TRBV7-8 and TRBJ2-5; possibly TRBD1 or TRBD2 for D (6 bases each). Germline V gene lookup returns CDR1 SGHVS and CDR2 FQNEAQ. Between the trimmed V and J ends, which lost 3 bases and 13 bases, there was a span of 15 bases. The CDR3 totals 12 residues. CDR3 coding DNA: TGTGCCAGCAGCTTGTACAGGGACGGGGGGTACTTC. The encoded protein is CASSLYRDGGYF.

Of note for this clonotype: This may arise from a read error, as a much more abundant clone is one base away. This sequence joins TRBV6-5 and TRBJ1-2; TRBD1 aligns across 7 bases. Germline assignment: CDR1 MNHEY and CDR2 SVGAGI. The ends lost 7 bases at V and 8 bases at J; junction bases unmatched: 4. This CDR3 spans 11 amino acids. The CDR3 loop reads CASNPGGGYTF. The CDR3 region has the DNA TGTGCCAGCAATCCAGGGGGAGGCTACACCTTC.

CDR3 loop: CASSESHSYNEQFF. The CDR3 DNA is TGTGCCAGCAGTGAAAGCCATTCCTACAATGAGCAGTTCTTC. The rearrangement uses TRBV6-1 and TRBJ2-1; D is unresolved. Germline V gene sequence: CDR1 MNHNS, CDR2 SASEGT. V gave up 2 bases and J gave up 1 base, with 6 bases separating them. CDR3 length: 14 residues.

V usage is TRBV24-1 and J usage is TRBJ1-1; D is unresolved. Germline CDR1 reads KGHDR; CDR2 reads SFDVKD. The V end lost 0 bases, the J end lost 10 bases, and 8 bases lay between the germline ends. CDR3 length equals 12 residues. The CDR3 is CATSDLGKAAFF. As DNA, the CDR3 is TGTGCCACCAGTGATTTGGGGAAAGCAGCTTTCTTT.

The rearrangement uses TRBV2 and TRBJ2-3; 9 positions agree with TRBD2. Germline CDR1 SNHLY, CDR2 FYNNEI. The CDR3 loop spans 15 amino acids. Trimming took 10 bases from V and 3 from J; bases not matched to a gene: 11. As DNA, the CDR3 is TGTGCCACCTTAGGGTTAGCGGGAGTGACAGATACGCAGTATTTT. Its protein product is CATLGLAGVTDTQYF.

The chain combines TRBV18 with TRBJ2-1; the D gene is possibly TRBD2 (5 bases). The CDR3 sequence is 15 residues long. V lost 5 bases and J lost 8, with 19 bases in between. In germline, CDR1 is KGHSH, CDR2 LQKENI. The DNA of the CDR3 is TGTGCCAGCTCAGCAACACCGTGGAGGTCCGATGAGCAGTTCTTC. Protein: CASSATPWRSDEQFF.

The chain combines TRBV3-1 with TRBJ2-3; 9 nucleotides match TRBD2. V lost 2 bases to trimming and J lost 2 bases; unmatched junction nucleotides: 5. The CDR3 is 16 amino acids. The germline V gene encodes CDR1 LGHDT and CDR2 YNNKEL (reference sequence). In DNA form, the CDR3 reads TGTGCCAGCAGCCAATTAGCGGGGGTGTACACAGATACGCAGTATTTT. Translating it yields CASSQLAGVYTDTQYF.

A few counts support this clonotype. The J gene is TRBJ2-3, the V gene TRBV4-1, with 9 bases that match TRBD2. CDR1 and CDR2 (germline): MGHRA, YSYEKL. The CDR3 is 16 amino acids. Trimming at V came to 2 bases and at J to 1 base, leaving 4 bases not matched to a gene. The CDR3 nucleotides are TGCGCCAGCAGCCAATTTGAGCGGGGGGGCACAGATACGCAGTATTTT. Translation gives CASSQFERGGTDTQYF.

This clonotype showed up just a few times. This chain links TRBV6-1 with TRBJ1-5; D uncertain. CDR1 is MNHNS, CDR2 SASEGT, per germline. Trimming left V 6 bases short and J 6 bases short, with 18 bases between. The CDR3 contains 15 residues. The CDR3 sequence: CASRRGGDGGQPQHF. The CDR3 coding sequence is TGTGCCAGCAGACGGGGAGGAGACGGCGGTCAGCCCCAGCATTTT.

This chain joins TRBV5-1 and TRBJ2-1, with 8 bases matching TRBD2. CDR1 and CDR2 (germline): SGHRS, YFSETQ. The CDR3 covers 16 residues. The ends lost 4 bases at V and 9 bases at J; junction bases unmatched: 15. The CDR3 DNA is TGCGCCAGCAGCACCGGTCCGGGACTAGTTGGTAGTGAGCAGTTCTTC. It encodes CASSTGPGLVGSEQFF.

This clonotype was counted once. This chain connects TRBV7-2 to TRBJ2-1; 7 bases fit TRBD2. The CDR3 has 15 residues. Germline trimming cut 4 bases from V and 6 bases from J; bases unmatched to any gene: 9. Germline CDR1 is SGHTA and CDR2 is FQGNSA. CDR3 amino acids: CASSCGRQGSNEQFF. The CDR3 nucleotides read TGTGCCAGCAGCTGCGGGAGACAAGGGTCCAATGAGCAGTTCTTC. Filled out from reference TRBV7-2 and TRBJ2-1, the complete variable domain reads GAGVSQSPSNKVTEKGKDVELRCDPISGHTALYWYRQSLGQGLEFLIYFQGNSAPDKSGLPSDRFSAERTGGSVSTLTIQRTQQEDSAVYLCASSCGRQGSNEQFFGPGTRLTVL.

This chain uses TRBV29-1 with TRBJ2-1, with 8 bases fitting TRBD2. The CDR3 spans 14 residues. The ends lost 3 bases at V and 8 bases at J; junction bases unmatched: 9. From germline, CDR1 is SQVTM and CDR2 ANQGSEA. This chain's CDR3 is CSVDGREANDEQFF. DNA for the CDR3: TGCAGCGTTGACGGGCGGGAGGCCAACGATGAGCAGTTCTTC.

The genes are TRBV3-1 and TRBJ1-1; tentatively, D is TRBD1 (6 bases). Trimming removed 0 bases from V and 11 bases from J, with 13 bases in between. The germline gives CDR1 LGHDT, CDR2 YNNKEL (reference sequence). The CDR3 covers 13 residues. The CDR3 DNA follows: TGTGCCAGCAGCCAAGATTACGGGGGCGCCGCTTTCTTT. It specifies CASSQDYGGAAFF.

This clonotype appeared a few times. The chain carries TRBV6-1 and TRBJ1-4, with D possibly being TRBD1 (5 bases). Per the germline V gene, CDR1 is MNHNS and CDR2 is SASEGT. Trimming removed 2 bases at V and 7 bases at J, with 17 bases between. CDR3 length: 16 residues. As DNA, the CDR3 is TGTGCCAGCAGTGAAATGGCCATACAAAGGGGTGAAAAACTGTTTTTT. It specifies CASSEMAIQRGEKLFF.

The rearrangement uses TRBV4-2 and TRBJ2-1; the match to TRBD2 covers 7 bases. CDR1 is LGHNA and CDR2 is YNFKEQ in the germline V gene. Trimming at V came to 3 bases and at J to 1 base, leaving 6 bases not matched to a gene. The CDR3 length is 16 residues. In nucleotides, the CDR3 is TGTGCCAGCAGCCATCCCCCAGCGGGGTCCTACAATGAGCAGTTCTTC. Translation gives CASSHPPAGSYNEQFF.

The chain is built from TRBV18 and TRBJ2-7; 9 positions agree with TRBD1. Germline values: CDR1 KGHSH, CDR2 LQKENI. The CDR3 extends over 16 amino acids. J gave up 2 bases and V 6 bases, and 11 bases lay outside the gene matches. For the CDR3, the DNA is TGTGCCAGCTCTCCCCAAACAGGGGGCATCGCCTACGAGCAGTACTTC. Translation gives CASSPQTGGIAYEQYF.

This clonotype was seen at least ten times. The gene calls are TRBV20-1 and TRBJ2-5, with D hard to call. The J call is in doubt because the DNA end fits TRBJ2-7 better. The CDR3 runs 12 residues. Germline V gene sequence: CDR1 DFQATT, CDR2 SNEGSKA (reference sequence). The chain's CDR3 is CSARDMDYEQYF. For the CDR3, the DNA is TGCAGTGCTAGAGATATGGATTACGAGCAGTACTTC.

CDR3 region: CSARDPQYF. CDR3 in DNA: TGCAGTGCTAGAGATCCGCAGTACTTC. This chain joins TRBV20-1 and TRBJ2-5; no definite D call. The CDR3 consists of 9 residues. V gave up 0 bases and J gave up 11 bases, with 4 bases separating them. Germline CDR1 reads DFQATT; CDR2 reads SNEGSKA (reference sequence).

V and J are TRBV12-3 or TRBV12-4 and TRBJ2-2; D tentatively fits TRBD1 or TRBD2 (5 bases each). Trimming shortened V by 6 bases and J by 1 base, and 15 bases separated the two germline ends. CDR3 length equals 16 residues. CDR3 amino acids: CASSPRDGVNTGELFF. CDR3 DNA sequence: TGTGCCAGCAGCCCCCGGGACGGGGTGAACACCGGGGAGCTGTTTTTT.

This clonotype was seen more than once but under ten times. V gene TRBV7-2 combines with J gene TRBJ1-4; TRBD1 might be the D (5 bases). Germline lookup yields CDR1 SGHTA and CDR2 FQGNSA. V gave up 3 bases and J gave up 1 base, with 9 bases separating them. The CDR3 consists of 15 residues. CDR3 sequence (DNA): TGTGCCAGCAGCTTCCGGGGGGGAACTAATGAAAAACTGTTTTTT. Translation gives CASSFRGGTNEKLFF.

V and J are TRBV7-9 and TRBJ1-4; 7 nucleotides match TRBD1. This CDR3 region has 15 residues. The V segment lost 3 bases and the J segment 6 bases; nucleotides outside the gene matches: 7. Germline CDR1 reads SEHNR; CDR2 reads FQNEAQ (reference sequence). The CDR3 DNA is TGTGCCAGCAGCTTGATGAAGGGGGCTTATGAAAAACTGTTTTTT. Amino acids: CASSLMKGAYEKLFF.

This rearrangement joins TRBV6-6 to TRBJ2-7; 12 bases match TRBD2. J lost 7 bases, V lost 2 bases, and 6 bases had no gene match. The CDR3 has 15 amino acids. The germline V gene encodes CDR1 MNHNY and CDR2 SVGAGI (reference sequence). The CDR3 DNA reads TGTGCCAGCAGTTACACGGGACTAGCGGGCAATGAGCAGTACTTC. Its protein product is CASSYTGLAGNEQYF.

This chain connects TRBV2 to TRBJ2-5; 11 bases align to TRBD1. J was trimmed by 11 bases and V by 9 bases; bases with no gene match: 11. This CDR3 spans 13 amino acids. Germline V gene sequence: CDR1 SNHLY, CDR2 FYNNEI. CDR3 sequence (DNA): TGTGCCAGGGATGGGACAGGGGGAATGGCGCAGTACTTC. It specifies CARDGTGGMAQYF.

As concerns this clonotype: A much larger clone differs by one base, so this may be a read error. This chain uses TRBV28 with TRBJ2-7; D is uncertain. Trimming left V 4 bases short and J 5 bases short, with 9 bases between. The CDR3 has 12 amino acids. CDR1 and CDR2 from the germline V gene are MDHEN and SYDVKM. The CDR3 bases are TGTGCCAGCAGTTACGGGCTCCACGAGCAGTACTTC. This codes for CASSYGLHEQYF.

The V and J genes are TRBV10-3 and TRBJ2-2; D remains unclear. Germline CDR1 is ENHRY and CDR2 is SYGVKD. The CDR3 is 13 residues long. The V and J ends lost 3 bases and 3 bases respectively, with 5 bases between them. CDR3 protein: CAISEGHTGELFF. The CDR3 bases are TGTGCCATCAGTGAAGGACACACCGGGGAGCTGTTTTTT.

The CDR3 DNA reads as TGTGCCAGCAGCTTAACCCAGGTGGGGGAGACCTACAATGAGCAGTTCTTC. Residues: CASSLTQVGETYNEQFF. V usage is TRBV7-2 and J usage is TRBJ2-1; D could derive from TRBD1 or TRBD2 (5 bases each). The CDR3 spans 17 residues. Between the trimmed V and J ends, which lost 2 bases and 2 bases, there was a span of 16 bases. Germline values: CDR1 SGHTA, CDR2 FQGNSA. Combining the CDR3 with reference TRBV7-2 and TRBJ2-1 gives the whole variable domain GAGVSQSPSNKVTEKGKDVELRCDPISGHTALYWYRQSLGQGLEFLIYFQGNSAPDKSGLPSDRFSAERTGGSVSTLTIQRTQQEDSAVYLCASSLTQVGETYNEQFFGPGTRLTVL.